Listed here are 14 T cell receptor beta chains from one sample, sequenced in a study of T cell repertoires in cytomegalovirus infection. TCRdb recomputed calls from the reads with MiXCR, one row per CDR3 protein. The repertoire has hundreds of thousands of distinct CDR3 sequences, about 44% of them found once; the top ten carry about 39%. The antigens for these receptors are not known. The sample was cultured PBMCs, taken from culture after CMV antigen stimulation. The receptors come from a human donor in good health (CMV status not recorded). Some clones in this sample may be carry-over from other donors' samples.

As concerns this clonotype: At one end the junction does not follow the germline gene, possibly because of a read error. This chain connects TRBV7-2 to TRBJ2-1, with a tentative D call TRBD2 (5 bases). The CDR3 length is 14 residues. Germline V gene data show CDR1 as SGHTA and CDR2 as FQGNSA. The CDR3 reads CASSQRSSGFTVIF. The CDR3 DNA reads as TGTGCCAGCAGCCAGCGGAGTAGTGGGTTTACAGTTATCTTC.

This clonotype was found a few times. The chain joins TRBV20-1 to TRBJ1-4; D perhaps matches TRBD1 (6 bases). V lost 2 bases to trimming and J lost 6 bases, with 10 bases between them. CDR1 is DFQATT, CDR2 SNEGSKA, per germline (reference sequence). The CDR3 has 13 residues. The CDR3 sequence: CSARQGQYEKLFF. The CDR3 DNA reads TGCAGTGCTAGACAGGGGCAATATGAAAAACTGTTTTTT.

The V gene is TRBV6-8, the J gene TRBJ1-2; perhaps TRBD1 as D (5 bases). This CDR3 has 14 residues. Deletions cut 6 bases from V and 5 bases from J, with 16 bases between. Germline CDR1 MNHGY, CDR2 SAAAGT. In DNA form, the CDR3 reads TGTGCCAGCAGCCGAACGGGGGTTGATTATGGCTACACCTTC. Translation gives CASSRTGVDYGYTF.

The V call is TRBV7-2, the J call TRBJ1-1; perhaps TRBD1 as D (5 bases). Trimming left V 0 bases short and J 2 bases short, with 10 bases between. The CDR3 totals 15 residues. Per the germline V gene, CDR1 is SGHTA and CDR2 is FQGNSA. CDR3 coding DNA: TGTGCCAGCAGCTTAGCGAGGGGATCTAACACTGAAGCTTTCTTT. Translating gives CASSLARGSNTEAFF.

The V and J genes are TRBV12-3 or TRBV12-4 and TRBJ1-2; D gene uncertain. V lost 3 bases and J 9 bases, leaving 17 bases between the germline ends. There are 14 residues in the CDR3. The CDR3: CASSFPTSALSYTF. CDR3 sequence (DNA): TGTGCCAGCAGTTTCCCTACGTCAGCTTTGAGCTACACCTTC.

The table lists this clonotype with a count of one. The chain combines TRBV5-1 with TRBJ2-5, with a tentative D call TRBD1 (5 bases). The CDR3 has 14 amino acids. V was shortened by 4 bases and J by 2 bases, with 12 bases between the two germline ends. Germline V CDR1 and CDR2: SGHRS, YFSETQ. The CDR3 DNA is TGCGCCAGCAGCGAGCCAGGGCTTCAAGAGACCCAGTACTTC. Translation: CASSEPGLQETQYF.

This chain connects TRBV7-6 to TRBJ1-6, with TRBD1 identical over 7 bases. V dropped 3 bases and J dropped 11; count of bases not matched to a gene: 4. The V gene's germline CDR1 is SGHVS and CDR2 FNYEAQ. This CDR3 has 13 amino acids. The CDR3 reads CASSFTGETPLHF. The CDR3 region has the DNA TGTGCCAGCAGCTTTACAGGGGAAACACCCCTCCACTTT.

Only a few counts were recorded for this clonotype. This chain connects TRBV7-2 to TRBJ2-1; D not resolved. This CDR3 comprises 13 residues. Germline values: CDR1 SGHTA, CDR2 FQGNSA. V dropped 2 bases and J dropped 10 bases, with 12 bases sitting between them. In DNA form, the CDR3 reads TGTGCCAGCAGCTTAAATCGGGCGGAGGAGCAGTTCTTC. This sequence encodes CASSLNRAEEQFF.

The chain joins TRBV7-2 to TRBJ2-7; D could derive from TRBD1 or TRBD2 (5 bases each). The V gene lost 5 bases and the J gene lost 2 bases, with 16 bases spanning the gap. This CDR3 spans 15 amino acids. Germline loops: CDR1 SGHTA, CDR2 FQGNSA. For the CDR3, the DNA is TGTGCCAGCAGCCGTTTCGGGGCTTTGACCTACGAGCAGTACTTC. It yields the protein CASSRFGALTYEQYF.

This clonotype was counted only a few times. The chain employs TRBV18 and TRBJ2-1; D could derive from TRBD1 or TRBD2 (5 bases each). The CDR3 consists of 14 residues. The germline V and J ends were trimmed by 5 bases and 12 bases, with 20 bases remaining between them. The germline V gene has CDR1 KGHSH and CDR2 LQKENI. The DNA for the CDR3 is TGTGCCAGCTCATCCCCGGGACGCAAATCAGGGCAGTTCTTC. Translating it yields CASSSPGRKSGQFF. Full variable domain (outside the CDR3, taken from reference TRBV18 and TRBJ2-1): NAGVMQNPRHLVRRRGQEARLRCSPMKGHSHVYWYRQLPEEGLKFMVYLQKENIIDESGMPKERFSAEFPKEGPSILRIQQVVRGDSAAYFCASSSPGRKSGQFFGPGTRLTVL.

Regarding this clonotype: At one boundary the junction diverges from the germline segment, which might be a read error. The rearrangement links TRBV2 to TRBJ1-4; 10 bases are shared with TRBD1. CDR1 is SNHLY and CDR2 is FYNNEI in the germline V gene. This CDR3 comprises 14 residues. Written as DNA, the CDR3 is TGTGCCAGCAGTGAAAGTTGGGACAGGGGATTTTGGGCTTTT. Its protein is CASSESWDRGFWAF.

This clonotype has ten or more counts. This sequence joins TRBV7-2 and TRBJ2-1, with a tentative D call TRBD2 (5 bases). The CDR3 runs to 15 residues. Trimming pared 0 bases from V and 1 base from J, leaving 7 bases between. CDR1 is SGHTA, CDR2 FQGNSA, per germline. The DNA of the CDR3 is TGTGCCAGCAGCTTAGCTAGCGTATCCTACAATGAGCAGTTCTTC. Protein: CASSLASVSYNEQFF.

This chain joins TRBV5-5 and TRBJ2-2, with 10 bases matching TRBD1. The CDR3 is made up of 16 amino acids. V lost 0 bases to trimming and J lost 5 bases; unmatched junction nucleotides: 4. Germline CDR1 and CDR2: SGHKS and YYEKEE (reference sequence). CDR3 sequence: CASSLAGQGKTGELFF. CDR3 nucleotides: TGTGCCAGCAGCTTGGCGGGACAGGGGAAGACCGGGGAGCTGTTTTTT.

This clonotype was detected only once. This chain uses TRBV6-2 or TRBV6-3 with TRBJ2-2; TRBD2 matches 11 bases. With 6 bases clipped from V and 3 bases from J, the junction kept 3 bases outside the gene matches. There are 15 residues in the CDR3. Germline V gene data show CDR1 as MNHEY and CDR2 as SVGEGT. The chain's CDR3 is CASRILAGDTGELFF. CDR3 DNA: TGTGCCAGCAGAATACTAGCGGGAGACACCGGGGAGCTGTTTTTT.